The rows below give T cell receptor beta chains drawn from one sample of a study of beta chain features in type 1 diabetes. Sequencing was performed with immunoSEQ multiplex PCR; in TCRdb, only in-frame clones are kept and a portion is missing. Counted here are roughly 120,000 clones, about 40% occurring once; the ten biggest clones make up 0.065%. What was sequenced was stem cell memory CD4+ T cells from blood. The receptors come from a young woman in good health. Each CDR3 is given without its conserved first and last residue. The order of the fields is V gene, J gene, CDR3 protein.

TRBV7-2	TRBJ2-3	ASSGALGGATDTQY
TRBV19	TRBJ1-1	ASTGYTEAF
TRBV18	TRBJ2-3	ASSPIRGVWADTQY
TRBV7-8	TRBJ2-2	ASSLAQGQGTTGELF
TRBV5-5	TRBJ2-3	ASSLSETGILTDTQY
TRBV6-5	TRBJ1-1	ASSRYRGSTEAF
TRBV27	TRBJ1-2	ASRRSGGAGYGYT
TRBV27	TRBJ2-3	ASRPSGTDTQY
TRBV7-9	TRBJ2-5	ASSFIPATVHGGAQY
TRBV7-2	TRBJ2-3	ASSLGGQGLTDTQY
TRBV9	TRBJ1-1	ASSVGTGGKAF
TRBV28	TRBJ1-2	ASRTFSGFLRGYT
TRBV5-1	TRBJ1-5	ASSSGVGQPQH
TRBV28	TRBJ1-2	ASSQGGDGYT
TRBV28	TRBJ1-5	ASSFGQVHQPQH
TRBV19	TRBJ2-1	ASSGSRGYNEQF
TRBV5-6	TRBJ2-7	ASSWDFSYEQY
TRBV29-1	TRBJ1-2	SVETGGYGYT
TRBV30	TRBJ1-5	AWSEGHVGPQH
TRBV19	TRBJ2-1	ASSFGLAGDEQF
TRBV7-2	TRBJ2-5	ASSRLAGGPAY
TRBV18	TRBJ2-1	ASSPRSQGTYNEQF
TRBV6-1	TRBJ2-4	ASSEALRQVIQY
TRBV7-3	TRBJ1-1	ASRLAGSLNTEAF
TRBV28	TRBJ1-1	ASSLPPPGARTEAF
TRBV18	TRBJ2-5	ASSPNSTSGRSRGPWETQY
TRBV7-9	TRBJ1-2	ASSLSVGALYGYT
TRBV28	TRBJ2-3	ASSLFRTPSTDTQY
TRBV5-4	TRBJ2-1	ASSQGLAGDNEQF
TRBV11-2	TRBJ2-6	ASSPDRVSGANVLT
TRBV6-5	TRBJ1-1	ASKRDSGAF
TRBV28	TRBJ1-4	ASSDSIVEKLF
TRBV30	TRBJ2-7	AWRGRAEQY
TRBV28	TRBJ2-1	ASRGSLIRNEQF
TRBV7-2	TRBJ1-2	ASSLAGQVNYGYT
TRBV6-1	TRBJ2-1	ASGEGAQNEQF
TRBV11-2	TRBJ2-5	ASSLDLAGVTEETQY
TRBV30	TRBJ2-7	AWLTEFYEQY
TRBV5-1	TRBJ2-2	ASSFQTGSPGELF
TRBV7-6	TRBJ1-5	ASSPQTGANQPQH
TRBV6-6	TRBJ2-7	ASSQAPSQY
TRBV28	TRBJ2-1	ASSQNLLAGGFLHEQF
TRBV28	TRBJ1-2	ASSLTGAFANYGYT
TRBV7-8	TRBJ2-1	ASSSRTSGSYNEQF
TRBV10-3	TRBJ2-3	AISESGGVSTDTQY
TRBV30	TRBJ2-2	AWGVGSGSTGELF
TRBV18	TRBJ1-2	ASSWGQGSLYGYT
TRBV6-6	TRBJ2-4	ASRRSTENIQY
TRBV29-1	TRBJ2-2	SVPGLADTGELF
TRBV19	TRBJ2-7	ASNPGTGNYEQY
TRBV18	TRBJ1-2	ASSRQGEDGYT
TRBV27	TRBJ2-1	ASSFRSYLINEQF